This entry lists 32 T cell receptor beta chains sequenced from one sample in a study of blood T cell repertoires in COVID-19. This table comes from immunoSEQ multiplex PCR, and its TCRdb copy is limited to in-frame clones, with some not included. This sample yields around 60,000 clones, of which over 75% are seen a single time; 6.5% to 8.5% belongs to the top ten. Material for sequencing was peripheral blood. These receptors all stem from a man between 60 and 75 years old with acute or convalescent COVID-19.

The CDR3 DNA follows: TGTGCCAGCAGTTTATGGGGGGACAGAAATTCACCCCTCCACTTT. Its translation is CASSLWGDRNSPLHF. The chain links TRBV27 to TRBJ1-6; 7 bases line up with TRBD1. The CDR3 length is 15 residues. Germline CDR1 and CDR2: MNHEY and SMNVEV (reference sequence). The V gene end was trimmed by 1 base and the J gene end by 7 bases; junction bases not matched to a gene: 4.

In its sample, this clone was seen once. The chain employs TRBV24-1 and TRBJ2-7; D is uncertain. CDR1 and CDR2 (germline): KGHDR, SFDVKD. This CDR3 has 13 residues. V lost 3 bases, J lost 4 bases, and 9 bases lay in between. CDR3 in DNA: TGTGCCACCAGTGATGGGCTCGGATACGAGCAGTACTTC. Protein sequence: CATSDGLGYEQYF.

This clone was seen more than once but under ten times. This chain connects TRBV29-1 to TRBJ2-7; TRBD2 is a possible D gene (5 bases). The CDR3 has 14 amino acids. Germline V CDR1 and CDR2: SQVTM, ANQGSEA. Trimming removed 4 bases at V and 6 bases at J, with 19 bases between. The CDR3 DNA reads TGCAGCGTTGTACCGGACTTACGAAGGGCCGAGCAGTACTTC. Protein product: CSVVPDLRRAEQYF.

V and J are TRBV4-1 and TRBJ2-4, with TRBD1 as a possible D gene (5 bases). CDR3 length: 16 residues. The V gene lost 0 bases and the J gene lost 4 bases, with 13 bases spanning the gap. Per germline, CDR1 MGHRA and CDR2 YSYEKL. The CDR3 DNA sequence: TGCGCCAGCAGCCAAGACTACGACAGCCGGAAAAACATTCAGTACTTC. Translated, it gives CASSQDYDSRKNIQYF.

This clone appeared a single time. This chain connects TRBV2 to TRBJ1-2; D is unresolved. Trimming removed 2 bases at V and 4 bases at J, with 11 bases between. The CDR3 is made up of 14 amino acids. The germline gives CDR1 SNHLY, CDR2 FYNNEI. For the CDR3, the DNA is TGTGCCAGCAGTGAACGGGGTAGACCCTATGGCTACACCTTC. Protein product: CASSERGRPYGYTF.

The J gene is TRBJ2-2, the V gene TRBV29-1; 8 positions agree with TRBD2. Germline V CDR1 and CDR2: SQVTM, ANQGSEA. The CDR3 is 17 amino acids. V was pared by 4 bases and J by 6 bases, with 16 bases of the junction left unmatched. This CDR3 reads CSVAGLTSGRSAGELFF. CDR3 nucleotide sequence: TGCAGCGTTGCGGGCCTAACTAGCGGTAGGTCAGCCGGGGAGCTGTTTTTT.

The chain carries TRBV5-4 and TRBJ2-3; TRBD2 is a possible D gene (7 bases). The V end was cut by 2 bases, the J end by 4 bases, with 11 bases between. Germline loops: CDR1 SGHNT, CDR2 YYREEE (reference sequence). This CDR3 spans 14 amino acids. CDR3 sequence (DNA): TGTGCCAGCAGCTTCGGCGGGGGCCCAGATACGCAGTATTTT. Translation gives CASSFGGGPDTQYF.

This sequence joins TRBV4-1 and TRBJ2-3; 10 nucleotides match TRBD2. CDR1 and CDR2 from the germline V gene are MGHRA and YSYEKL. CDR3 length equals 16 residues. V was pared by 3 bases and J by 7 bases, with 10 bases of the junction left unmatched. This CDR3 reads CASSQTIAGGMNTQYF. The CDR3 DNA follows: TGCGCCAGCAGCCAGACCATAGCGGGGGGAATGAATACGCAGTATTTT.

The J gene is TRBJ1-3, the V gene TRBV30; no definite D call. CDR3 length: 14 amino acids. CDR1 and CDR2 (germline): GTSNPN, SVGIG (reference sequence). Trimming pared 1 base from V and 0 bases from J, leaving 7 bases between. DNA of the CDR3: TGTGCCTGGAGTGACAGCTACTCTGGAAACACCATATATTTT. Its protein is CAWSDSYSGNTIYF.

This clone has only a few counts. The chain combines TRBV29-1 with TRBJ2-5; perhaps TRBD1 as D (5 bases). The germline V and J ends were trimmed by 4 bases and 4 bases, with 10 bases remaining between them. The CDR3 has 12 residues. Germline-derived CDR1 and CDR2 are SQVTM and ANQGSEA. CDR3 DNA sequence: TGCAGCGTTGGCAAGGGGCTAGAGACCCAGTACTTC. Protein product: CSVGKGLETQYF. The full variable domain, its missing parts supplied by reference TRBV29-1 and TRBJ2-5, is SAVISQKPSRDICQRGTSLTIQCQVDSQVTMMFWYRQQPGQSLTLIATANQGSEATYESGFVIDKFPISRPNLTFSTLTVSNMSPEDSSIYLCSVGKGLETQYFGPGTRLLVL.

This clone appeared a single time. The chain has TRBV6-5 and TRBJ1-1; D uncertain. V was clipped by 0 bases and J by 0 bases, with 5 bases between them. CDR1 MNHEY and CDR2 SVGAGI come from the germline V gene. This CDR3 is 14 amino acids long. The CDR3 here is CASSYSSLNTEAFF. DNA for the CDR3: TGTGCCAGCAGTTACTCTAGTTTGAACACTGAAGCTTTCTTT.

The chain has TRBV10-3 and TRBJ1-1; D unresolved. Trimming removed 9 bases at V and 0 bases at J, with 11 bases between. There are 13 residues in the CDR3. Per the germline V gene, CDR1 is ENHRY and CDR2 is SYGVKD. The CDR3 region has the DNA TGTGCCATAACTCGACAAGTGAACACTGAAGCTTTCTTT. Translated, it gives CAITRQVNTEAFF.

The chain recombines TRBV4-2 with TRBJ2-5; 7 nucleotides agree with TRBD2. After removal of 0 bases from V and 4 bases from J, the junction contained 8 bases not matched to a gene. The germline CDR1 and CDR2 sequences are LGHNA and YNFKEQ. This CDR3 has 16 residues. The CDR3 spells CASSQDFTAGVETQYF. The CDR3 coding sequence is TGTGCCAGCAGCCAAGACTTTACGGCGGGGGTAGAGACCCAGTACTTC.

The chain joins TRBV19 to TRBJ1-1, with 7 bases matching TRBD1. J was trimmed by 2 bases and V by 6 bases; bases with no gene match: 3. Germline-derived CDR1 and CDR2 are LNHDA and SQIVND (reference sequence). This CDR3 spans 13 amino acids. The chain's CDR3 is CASRRQGNTEAFF. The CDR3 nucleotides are TGTGCCAGTAGACGACAGGGAAACACTGAAGCTTTCTTT. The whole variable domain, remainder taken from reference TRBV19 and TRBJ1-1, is DGGITQSPKYLFRKEGQNVTLSCEQNLNHDAMYWYRQDPGQGLRLIYYSQIVNDFQKGDIAEGYSVSREKKESFPLTVTSAQKNPTAFYLCASRRQGNTEAFFGQGTRLTVV.

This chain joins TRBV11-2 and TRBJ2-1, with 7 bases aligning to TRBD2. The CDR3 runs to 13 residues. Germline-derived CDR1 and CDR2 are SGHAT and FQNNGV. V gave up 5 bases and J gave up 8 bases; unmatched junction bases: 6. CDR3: CASSHERGHEQFF. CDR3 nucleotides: TGTGCCAGCAGCCATGAGCGGGGACATGAGCAGTTCTTC.

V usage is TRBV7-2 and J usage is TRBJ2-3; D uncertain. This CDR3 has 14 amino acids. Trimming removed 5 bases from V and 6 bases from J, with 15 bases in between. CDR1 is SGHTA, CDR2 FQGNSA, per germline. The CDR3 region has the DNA TGTGCCAGCAGCCCGCGTCTGGGCTGGGATACGCAGTATTTT. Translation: CASSPRLGWDTQYF.

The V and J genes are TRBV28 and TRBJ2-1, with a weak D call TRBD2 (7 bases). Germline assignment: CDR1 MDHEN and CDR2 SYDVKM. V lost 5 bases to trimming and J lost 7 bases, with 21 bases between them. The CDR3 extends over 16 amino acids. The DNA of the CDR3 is TGTGCCAGCAGTCCCTCAACGGCGGGGGCCAGGAATGAGCAGTTCTTC. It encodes CASSPSTAGARNEQFF.

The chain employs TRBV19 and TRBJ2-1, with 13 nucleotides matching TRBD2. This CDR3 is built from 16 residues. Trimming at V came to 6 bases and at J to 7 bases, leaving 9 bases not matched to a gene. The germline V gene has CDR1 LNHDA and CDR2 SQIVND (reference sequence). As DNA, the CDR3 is TGTGCCAGTAGACATACTAGCGGGGGGGCCCCAAATGAGCAGTTCTTC. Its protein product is CASRHTSGGAPNEQFF.

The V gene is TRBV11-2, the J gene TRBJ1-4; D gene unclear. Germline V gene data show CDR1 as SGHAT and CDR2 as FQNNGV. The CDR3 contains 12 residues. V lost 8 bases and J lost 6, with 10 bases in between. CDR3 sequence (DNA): TGTGCCAGCGCCGGGGTGGATGAAAAACTGTTTTTT. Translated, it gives CASAGVDEKLFF.

CDR3 DNA: TGTGCCAGCAGTTTATCGATCGTGGACAGGGGTTCCAGCTACACCTTC. This codes for CASSLSIVDRGSSYTF. The chain employs TRBV27 and TRBJ1-2; 9 positions agree with TRBD1. This CDR3 comprises 16 residues. CDR1 MNHEY and CDR2 SMNVEV come from the germline V gene (reference sequence). Trimming cost V 0 bases and J 9 bases; bases outside gene matches: 11.

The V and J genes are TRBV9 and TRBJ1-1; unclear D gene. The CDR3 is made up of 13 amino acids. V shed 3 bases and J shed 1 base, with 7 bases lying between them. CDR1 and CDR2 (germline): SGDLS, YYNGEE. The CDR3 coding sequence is TGTGCCAGCAGCGCCGCACAGAACACTGAAGCTTTCTTT. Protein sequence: CASSAAQNTEAFF. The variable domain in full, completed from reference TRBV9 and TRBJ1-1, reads DSGVTQTPKHLITATGQRVTLRCSPRSGDLSVYWYQQSLDQGLQFLIQYYNGEERAKGNILERFSAQQFPDLHSELNLSSLELGDSALYFCASSAAQNTEAFFGQGTRLTVV.

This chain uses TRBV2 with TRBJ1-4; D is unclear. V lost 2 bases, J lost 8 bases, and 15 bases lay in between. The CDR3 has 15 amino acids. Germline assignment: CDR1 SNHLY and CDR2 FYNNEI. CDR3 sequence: CASSEPDTPREKLFF. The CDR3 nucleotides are TGTGCCAGCAGTGAACCCGACACACCTCGGGAAAAACTGTTTTTT.

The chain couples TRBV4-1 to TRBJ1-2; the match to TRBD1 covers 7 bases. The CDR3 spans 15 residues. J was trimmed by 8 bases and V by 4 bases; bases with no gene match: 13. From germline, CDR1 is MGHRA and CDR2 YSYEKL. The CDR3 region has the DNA TGCGCCAGCAGCCGTGGGGACAGTCAAATGGGGGGCTACACCTTC. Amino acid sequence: CASSRGDSQMGGYTF.

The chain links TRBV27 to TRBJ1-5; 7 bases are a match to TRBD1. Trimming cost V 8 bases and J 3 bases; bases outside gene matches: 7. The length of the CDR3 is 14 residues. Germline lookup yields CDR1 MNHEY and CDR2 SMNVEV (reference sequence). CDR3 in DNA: TGTGCCAGCTCCAGGGGGAAATCCAATCAGCCCCAGCATTTT. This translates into CASSRGKSNQPQHF.

The CDR3 DNA follows: TGTGCCAGCAGTTTCTTAGAGCGAGAGACCCAGTACTTC. This translates into CASSFLERETQYF. The chain links TRBV2 to TRBJ2-5; no definite D call. Trimming cost V 5 bases and J 4 bases, with 11 bases left between them. Looked up from germline, CDR1 is SNHLY and CDR2 is FYNNEI. The CDR3 totals 13 residues.

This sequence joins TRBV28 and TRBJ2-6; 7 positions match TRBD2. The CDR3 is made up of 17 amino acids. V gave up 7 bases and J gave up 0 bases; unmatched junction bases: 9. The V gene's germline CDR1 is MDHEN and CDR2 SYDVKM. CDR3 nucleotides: TGTGCCAGCATGGTGCGGGGGATCCGCTCTGGGGCCAACGTCCTGACTTTC. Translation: CASMVRGIRSGANVLTF.

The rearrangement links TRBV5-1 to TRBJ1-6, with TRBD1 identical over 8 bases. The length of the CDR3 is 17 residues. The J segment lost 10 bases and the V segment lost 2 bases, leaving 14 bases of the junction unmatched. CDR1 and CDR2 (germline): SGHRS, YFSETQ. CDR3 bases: TGCGCCAGCAGCTTTAATCCTACAGGGGGTTCAAGATCACCCCTCCACTTT. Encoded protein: CASSFNPTGGSRSPLHF.

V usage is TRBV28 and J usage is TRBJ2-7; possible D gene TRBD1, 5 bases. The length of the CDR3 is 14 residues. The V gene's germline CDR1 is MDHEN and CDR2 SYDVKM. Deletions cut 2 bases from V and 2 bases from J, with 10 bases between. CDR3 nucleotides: TGTGCCAGCAGTTTAGTCGACAGCCCCTACGAGCAGTACTTC. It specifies CASSLVDSPYEQYF. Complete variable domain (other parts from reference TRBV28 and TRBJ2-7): DVKVTQSSRYLVKRTGEKVFLECVQDMDHENMFWYRQDPGLGLRLIYFSYDVKMKEKGDIPEGYSVSREKKERFSLILESASTNQTSMYLCASSLVDSPYEQYFGPGTRLTVT.

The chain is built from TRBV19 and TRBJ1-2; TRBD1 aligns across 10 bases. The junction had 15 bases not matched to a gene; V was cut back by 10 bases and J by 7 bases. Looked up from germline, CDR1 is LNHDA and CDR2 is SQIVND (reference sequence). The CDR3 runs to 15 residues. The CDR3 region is CATTGTGVIWSGYTF. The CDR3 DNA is TGTGCCACAACCGGGACAGGGGTAATTTGGAGTGGCTACACCTTC.

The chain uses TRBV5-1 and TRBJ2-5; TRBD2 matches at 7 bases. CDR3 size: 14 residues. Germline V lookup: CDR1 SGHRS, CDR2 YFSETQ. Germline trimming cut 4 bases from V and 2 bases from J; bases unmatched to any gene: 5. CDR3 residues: CASSPTGGQETQYF. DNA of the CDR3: TGCGCCAGCAGCCCTACCGGGGGGCAAGAGACCCAGTACTTC.

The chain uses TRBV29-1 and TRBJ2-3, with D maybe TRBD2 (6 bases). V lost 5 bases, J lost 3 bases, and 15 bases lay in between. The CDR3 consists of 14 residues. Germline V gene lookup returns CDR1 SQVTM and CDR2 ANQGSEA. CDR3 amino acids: CSVRNRRETDTQYF. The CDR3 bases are TGCAGCGTTCGAAACAGGAGGGAGACAGATACGCAGTATTTT.

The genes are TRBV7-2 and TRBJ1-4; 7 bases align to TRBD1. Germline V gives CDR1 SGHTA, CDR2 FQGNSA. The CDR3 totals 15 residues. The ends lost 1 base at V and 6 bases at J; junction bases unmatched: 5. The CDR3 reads CASSLEGARHEKLFF. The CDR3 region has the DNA TGTGCCAGCAGCTTAGAGGGGGCTCGACATGAAAAACTGTTTTTT.